The source of this T cell receptor beta chain is a study of shared clonotypes between healthy human individuals. V was pared by 3 bases and J by 1 base, with 9 bases between. In germline, CDR1 is SNHLY, CDR2 FYNNEI. The CDR3 spans 14 residues. Libraries were prepared by immunoSEQ multiplex PCR; TCRdb keeps only in-frame clonotypes and omits some of them. This sample has 1 million to 1.2 million clones, with roughly 80% found just once. The TCR comes from a man between 18 and 29 years old in good health. Some clones in this sample may be carry-over from other donors' samples. The sample taken for sequencing was memory CD4+ T cells from PBMCs. Regarding subset: CD45RA-negative fraction. J is TRBJ1-1 and V is TRBV2; D perhaps matches TRBD1 (5 bases). The CDR3 reads CASSDATANTEAFF. The CDR3 DNA follows: TGTGCCAGCAGTGACGCGACAGCGAACACTGAAGCTTTCTTT.